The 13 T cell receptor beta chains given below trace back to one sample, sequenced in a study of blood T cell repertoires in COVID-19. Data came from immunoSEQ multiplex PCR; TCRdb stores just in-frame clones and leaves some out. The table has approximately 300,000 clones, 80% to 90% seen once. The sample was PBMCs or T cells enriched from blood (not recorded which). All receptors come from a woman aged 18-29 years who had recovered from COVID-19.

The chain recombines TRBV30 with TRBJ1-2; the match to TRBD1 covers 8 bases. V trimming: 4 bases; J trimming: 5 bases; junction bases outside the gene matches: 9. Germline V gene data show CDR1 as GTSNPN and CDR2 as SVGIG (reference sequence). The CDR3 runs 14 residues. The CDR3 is CAWTQGQGAYGYTF. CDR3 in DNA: TGTGCCTGGACTCAAGGGCAGGGGGCTTATGGCTACACCTTC.

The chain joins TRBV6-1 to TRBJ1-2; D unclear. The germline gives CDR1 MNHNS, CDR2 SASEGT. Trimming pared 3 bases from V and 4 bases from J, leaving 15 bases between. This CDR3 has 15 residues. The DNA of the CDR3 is TGTGCCAGCAGTGAGTCCCCCGAGGGCGGCTATGGCTACACCTTC. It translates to CASSESPEGGYGYTF.

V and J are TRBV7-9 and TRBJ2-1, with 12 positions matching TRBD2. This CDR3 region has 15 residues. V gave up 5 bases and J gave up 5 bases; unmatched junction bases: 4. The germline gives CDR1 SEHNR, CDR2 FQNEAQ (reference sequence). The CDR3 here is CASSGRLAGDNEQFF. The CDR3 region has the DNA TGTGCCAGCAGCGGACGACTAGCGGGAGACAATGAGCAGTTCTTC.

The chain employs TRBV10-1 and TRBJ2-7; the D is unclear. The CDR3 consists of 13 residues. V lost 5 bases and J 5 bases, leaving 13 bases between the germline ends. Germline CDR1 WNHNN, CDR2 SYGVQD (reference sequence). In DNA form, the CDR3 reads TGCGCCAGCAGTCCCGGTCCTGTCCACGAGCAGTACTTC. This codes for CASSPGPVHEQYF.

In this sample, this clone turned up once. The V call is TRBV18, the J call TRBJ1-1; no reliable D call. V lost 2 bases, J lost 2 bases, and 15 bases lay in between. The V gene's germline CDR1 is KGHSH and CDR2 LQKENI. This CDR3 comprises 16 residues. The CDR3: CASSPVSTTYNTEAFF. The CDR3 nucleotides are TGTGCCAGCTCACCAGTTTCAACCACTTACAACACTGAAGCTTTCTTT.

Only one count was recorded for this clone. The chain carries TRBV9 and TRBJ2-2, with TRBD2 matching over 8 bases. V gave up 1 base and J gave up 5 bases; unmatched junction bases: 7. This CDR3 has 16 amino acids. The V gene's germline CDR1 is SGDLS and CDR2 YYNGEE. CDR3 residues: CASSVLGGARTGELFF. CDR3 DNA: TGTGCCAGCAGCGTACTCGGGGGGGCTCGTACCGGGGAGCTGTTTTTT.

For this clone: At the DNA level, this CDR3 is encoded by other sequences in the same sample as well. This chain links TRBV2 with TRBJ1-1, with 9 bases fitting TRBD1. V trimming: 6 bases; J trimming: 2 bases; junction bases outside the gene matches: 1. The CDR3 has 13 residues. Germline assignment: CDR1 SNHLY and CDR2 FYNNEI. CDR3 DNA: TGTGCCAGCAGGGGACAGGGCAACACTGAAGCTTTCTTT. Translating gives CASRGQGNTEAFF.

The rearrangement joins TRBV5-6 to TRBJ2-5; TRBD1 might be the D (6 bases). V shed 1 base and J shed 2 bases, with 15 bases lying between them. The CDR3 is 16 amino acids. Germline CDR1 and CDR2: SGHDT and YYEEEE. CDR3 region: CASSLTMGARQETQYF. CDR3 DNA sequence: TGTGCCAGCAGCTTGACGATGGGGGCGAGGCAAGAGACCCAGTACTTC.

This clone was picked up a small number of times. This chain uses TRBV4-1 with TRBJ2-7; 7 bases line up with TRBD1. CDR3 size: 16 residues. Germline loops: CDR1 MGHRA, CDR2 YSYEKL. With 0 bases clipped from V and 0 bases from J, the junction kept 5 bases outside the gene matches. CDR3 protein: CASSQDWDSSSYEQYF. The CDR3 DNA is TGCGCCAGCAGCCAAGATTGGGACAGTAGCTCCTACGAGCAGTACTTC.

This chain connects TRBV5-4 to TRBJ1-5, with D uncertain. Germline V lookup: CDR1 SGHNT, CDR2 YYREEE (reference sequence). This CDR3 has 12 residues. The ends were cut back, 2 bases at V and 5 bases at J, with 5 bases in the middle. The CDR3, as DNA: TGTGCCAGCAGCTTAGAGGATCAGCCCCAGCATTTT. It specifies CASSLEDQPQHF.

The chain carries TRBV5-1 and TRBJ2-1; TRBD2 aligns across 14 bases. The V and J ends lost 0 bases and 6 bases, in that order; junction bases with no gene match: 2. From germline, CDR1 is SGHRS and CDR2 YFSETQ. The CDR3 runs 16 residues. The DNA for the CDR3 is TGCGCCAGCAGCTTGGCCGGGACTAGCGGGGGCAATGAGCAGTTCTTC. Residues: CASSLAGTSGGNEQFF. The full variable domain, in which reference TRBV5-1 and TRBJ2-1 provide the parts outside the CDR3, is KAGVTQTPRYLIKTRGQQVTLSCSPISGHRSVSWYQQTPGQGLQFLFEYFSETQRNKGNFPGRFSGRQFSNSRSEMNVSTLELGDSALYLCASSLAGTSGGNEQFFGPGTRLTVL.

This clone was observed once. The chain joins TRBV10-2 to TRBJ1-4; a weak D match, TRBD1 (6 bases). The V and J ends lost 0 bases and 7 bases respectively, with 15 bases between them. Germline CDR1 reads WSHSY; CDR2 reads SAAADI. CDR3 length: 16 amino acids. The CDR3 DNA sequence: TGCGCCAGCAGTGAGTCTCTTGGGGGCGCGGGTGAAAAACTGTTTTTT. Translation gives CASSESLGGAGEKLFF.

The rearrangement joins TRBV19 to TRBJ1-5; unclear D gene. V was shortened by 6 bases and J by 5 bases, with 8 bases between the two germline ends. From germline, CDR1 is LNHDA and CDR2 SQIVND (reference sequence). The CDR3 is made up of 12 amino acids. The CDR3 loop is CASSPTDQPQHF. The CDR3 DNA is TGTGCCAGTAGCCCCACGGATCAGCCCCAGCATTTT.